A selection of T cell receptor beta chains follows, all from one sample in a study of blood T cell repertoires in COVID-19. The protocol was immunoSEQ multiplex PCR, while the TCRdb copy is restricted to in-frame clones and leaves out a portion. Of fewer than 70,000 clones listed, 82% are singletons. The sample taken for sequencing was peripheral blood. These receptors were taken from an elderly woman with acute or convalescent COVID-19. Both conserved end residues are part of each CDR3. Fields, in order: clone size, J gene, D gene, V gene, CDR3 protein, CDR3 DNA. D genes are given only for firm matches. Clone size appears in some rows only: once, few, many, or a class for an expanded clone.

abundance: .; j_gene: TRBJ1-3; d_gene: .; v_gene: TRBV1; CDR3aa: CTSSQERQDSPGNTIYF; CDR3nt: TGCACCAGCAGCCAAGAAAGACAGGACAGCCCTGGAAACACCATATATTTT
abundance: .; j_gene: TRBJ1-1; d_gene: .; v_gene: TRBV3-1/TRBV3-2; CDR3aa: CASSQDQGTEAFF; CDR3nt: TGTGCCAGCAGCCAAGATCAGGGAACTGAAGCTTTCTTT
abundance: .; j_gene: TRBJ1-3; d_gene: .; v_gene: TRBV3-1/TRBV3-2; CDR3aa: CASSQDSPGNTIYF; CDR3nt: TGTGCCAGCAGCCAAGACAGTCCTGGAAACACCATATATTTT
abundance: once; j_gene: TRBJ2-1; d_gene: .; v_gene: TRBV27; CDR3aa: CASTRRGAWGNEQFF; CDR3nt: TGTGCCAGCACTCGTCGGGGGGCCTGGGGCAATGAGCAGTTCTTC
abundance: .; j_gene: TRBJ1-6; d_gene: .; v_gene: TRBV11-3; CDR3aa: CASSSGLGGSPLHF; CDR3nt: TGTGCCAGCAGCTCGGGACTGGGTGGTTCACCCCTCCACTTT
abundance: .; j_gene: TRBJ1-4; d_gene: TRBD1; v_gene: TRBV19; CDR3aa: CASSPGQGSEKLFF; CDR3nt: TGTGCCAGTAGTCCGGGACAGGGTAGTGAAAAACTGTTTTTT
abundance: .; j_gene: TRBJ1-2; d_gene: .; v_gene: TRBV12-3/TRBV12-4; CDR3aa: CASRRGVGGYTF; CDR3nt: TGTGCCAGCAGGCGGGGGGTGGGTGGCTACACCTTC
abundance: .; j_gene: TRBJ2-3; d_gene: .; v_gene: TRBV27; CDR3aa: CASSLYRQAGSTDTQYF; CDR3nt: TGTGCCAGCAGTCTTTACCGACAGGCTGGAAGCACAGATACGCAGTATTTT
abundance: .; j_gene: TRBJ2-6; d_gene: TRBD2; v_gene: TRBV7-8; CDR3aa: CASSGTSGLSSGANVLTF; CDR3nt: TGTGCCAGCAGCGGGACTAGCGGGCTGAGCTCTGGGGCCAACGTCCTGACTTTC
abundance: .; j_gene: TRBJ2-3; d_gene: TRBD2; v_gene: TRBV14; CDR3aa: CASSQGPLAGGGTDTQYF; CDR3nt: TGTGCCAGCAGCCAAGGGCCTCTAGCGGGGGGCGGCACAGATACGCAGTATTTT
abundance: .; j_gene: TRBJ2-3; d_gene: .; v_gene: TRBV7-8; CDR3aa: CASSSAGGIRADTQYF; CDR3nt: TGTGCCAGCAGCTCCGCAGGGGGGATTCGCGCAGATACGCAGTATTTT
abundance: .; j_gene: TRBJ2-3; d_gene: TRBD2; v_gene: TRBV5-4; CDR3aa: CASSPRGDTDTQYF; CDR3nt: TGTGCCAGCAGCCCTCGGGGGGATACAGATACGCAGTATTTT
abundance: .; j_gene: TRBJ2-5; d_gene: .; v_gene: TRBV7-9; CDR3aa: CASSLRAGALKETQYF; CDR3nt: TGTGCCAGCAGCTTAAGGGCGGGGGCCCTAAAAGAGACCCAGTACTTC
abundance: .; j_gene: TRBJ1-2; d_gene: TRBD1; v_gene: TRBV9; CDR3aa: CASSVGDRVEGYTF; CDR3nt: TGTGCCAGCAGCGTGGGGGACAGGGTCGAAGGCTACACCTTC
abundance: .; j_gene: TRBJ1-2; d_gene: .; v_gene: TRBV4-1; CDR3aa: CASSPTVSSGYGYTF; CDR3nt: TGCGCCAGCAGCCCTACCGTCTCAAGTGGCTATGGCTACACCTTC
abundance: .; j_gene: TRBJ2-1; d_gene: TRBD1; v_gene: TRBV13; CDR3aa: CASSSGQGALSNNEQFF; CDR3nt: TGTGCCAGCAGCTCAGGACAGGGGGCACTTTCAAACAATGAGCAGTTCTTC